This TCR beta chain was documented in a study of cytomegalovirus exposure and HLA in healthy donors. Study overall: Some 200 million T cells yielded roughly 120 million unique TCR beta sequences in earlier analysis.

Comment on this clone: Its matching antigen is unknown.

CDR1 and CDR2 from the germline V gene are SGDLS and YYNGEE. The CDR3 consists of 15 residues. Trimming took off 0 bases at V and 4 bases at J, with 11 bases between the two ends. Primers included in the PCR were 60 Vbeta and 13 Jbeta primers. Sequencing was performed with immunoSEQ multiplex PCR; in TCRdb, only in-frame clones are kept and a portion is missing. The profile shows approximately 93,000 clones, just under 80% of them singletons. Whole-study results and caveats: It was only CMV serostatus that was available as immune exposure information. Generally TCR sequences proved uncommon, though certain public TCRs appeared in numerous donors.

This sequence joins TRBV9 and TRBJ1-5; D remains ambiguous. Sequences were obtained from PBMCs. The receptor comes from a woman in her thirties or forties in good health and CMV-seronegative. CDR3 sequence (DNA): TGTGCCAGCAGCGTAGACATATCCGGGAATCAGCCCCAGCATTTT. It translates to CASSVDISGNQPQHF.